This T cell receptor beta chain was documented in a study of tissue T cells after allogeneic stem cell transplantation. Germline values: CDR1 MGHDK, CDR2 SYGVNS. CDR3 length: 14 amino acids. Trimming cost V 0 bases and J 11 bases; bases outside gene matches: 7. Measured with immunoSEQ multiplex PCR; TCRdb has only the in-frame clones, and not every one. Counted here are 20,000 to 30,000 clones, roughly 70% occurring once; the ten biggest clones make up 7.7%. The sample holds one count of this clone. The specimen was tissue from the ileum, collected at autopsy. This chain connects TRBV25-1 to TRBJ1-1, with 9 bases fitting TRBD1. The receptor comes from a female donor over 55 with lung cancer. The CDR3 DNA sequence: TGTGCCAGCAGTGAATACCCGGACAGGGGACGGGCTTTCTTT. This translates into CASSEYPDRGRAFF.